This TCR beta chain was observed in a study of CD8 T cells in ankylosing spondylitis. The sample holds many counts of this clonotype. Its antigen is currently unknown. CDR1 is SQVTM, CDR2 ANQGSEA, per germline. The CDR3 has 13 residues. With V trimmed by 4 bases and J by 6 bases, 5 bases remained unmatched. Notes on the study in general: Characteristic of ankylosing spondylitis blood, it appeared, was a TCR beta motif comprising eight highly homologous variants. A CD8+ phenotype characterized the disease-linked clones, which were relatively rare in peripheral blood.

Making the TCR beta libraries involved quantitative 5'-RACE with molecular barcodes. TCRdb called the 5' RACE reads again in MiXCR, with one record for every CDR3 protein. The sample lists some 250,000 distinct CDR3 sequences, 8.6% occurring once. This receptor was obtained from a male donor with ankylosing spondylitis or in good health (not recorded which). The sequencing sample was made of blood, either unsorted or a sorted T cell fraction (not recorded which). The chain has TRBV29-1 and TRBJ2-4, with TRBD2 matching 8 bases. CDR3 sequence reads: CSVVWLAGNIQYF. The CDR3 coding sequence is TGCAGCGTTGTCTGGCTAGCGGGAAACATTCAGTACTTC. Using reference TRBV29-1 and TRBJ2-4 for the parts outside the CDR3, the full variable domain is SAVISQKPSRDICQRGTSLTIQCQVDSQVTMMFWYRQQPGQSLTLIATANQGSEATYESGFVIDKFPISRPNLTFSTLTVSNMSPEDSSIYLCSVVWLAGNIQYFGAGTRLSVL.